The clone carrying this T cell receptor beta chain was observed many times. What it recognizes is unknown. The data are from a study of T cells after yellow fever vaccination. Study in general: Fractions with few cells were prepared using SMART-Seq v4 Ultra Low Input. Overall study results and limits: Post-booster repertoires contained most primary-vaccination clones again (about 95% CD4, roughly 90% CD8). FACS-sorted repertoires might harbor abundant contaminating clonotypes from the bulk population.

The CDR3 totals 13 residues. CDR1 and CDR2 from the germline V gene are SGHVS and FQNEAQ. Deletions cut 5 bases from V and 10 bases from J, with 12 bases between. Using its own MiXCR run on the 5' RACE reads, TCRdb lists one record per CDR3 protein. The data show more than 110,000 distinct CDR3 sequences, about 7% seen once. This sample comprised CD4+ T cells sorted from PBMCs, obtained 10 days after the yellow fever booster vaccination. The rearrangement joins TRBV7-8 to TRBJ1-6; possibly TRBD1 for D (5 bases). The source of this sequence is a man between 25 and 39 years old who received the YFV17D yellow fever vaccine. CDR3 protein: CASSPIGVSPLHF. The CDR3 DNA sequence: TGTGCCAGCAGCCCTATAGGGGTCTCACCCCTCCACTTT.